This T cell receptor beta chain is from a study of CD8+ T cells in alopecia areata. Study conclusions and caveats: Sequence data from scalp samples additionally include resident alphabeta T cells of normal skin. An increase in clonality over normal scalp was evident in lesional scalp, especially alopecia totalis/universalis. TCR sharing was clearer in mice than between patients, perhaps partly owing to patient HLA diversity.

Isolated RNA was reverse transcribed into cDNA used as the sequencing template. Assay used: immunoSEQ multiplex PCR; TCRdb lists only in-frame clones, some missing. The sample lists 140,000 to 150,000 clones, about three fifths occurring once. As to this clone: Its target is not known.

PBMCs, the starting material, were the source of sorted CD4+ and CD8+ T cells. Germline assignment: CDR1 SGDLS and CDR2 YYNGEE. The CDR3 has 14 amino acids. V lost 0 bases and J lost 2, with 7 bases in between. Material: CD8+ T cells sorted from blood. The rearrangement uses TRBV9 and TRBJ2-3, with D uncertain. The TCR originated in a human donor in good health. The CDR3 DNA reads TGTGCCAGCAGCGTAGGTTCATTCACAGATACGCAGTATTTT. This codes for CASSVGSFTDTQYF.